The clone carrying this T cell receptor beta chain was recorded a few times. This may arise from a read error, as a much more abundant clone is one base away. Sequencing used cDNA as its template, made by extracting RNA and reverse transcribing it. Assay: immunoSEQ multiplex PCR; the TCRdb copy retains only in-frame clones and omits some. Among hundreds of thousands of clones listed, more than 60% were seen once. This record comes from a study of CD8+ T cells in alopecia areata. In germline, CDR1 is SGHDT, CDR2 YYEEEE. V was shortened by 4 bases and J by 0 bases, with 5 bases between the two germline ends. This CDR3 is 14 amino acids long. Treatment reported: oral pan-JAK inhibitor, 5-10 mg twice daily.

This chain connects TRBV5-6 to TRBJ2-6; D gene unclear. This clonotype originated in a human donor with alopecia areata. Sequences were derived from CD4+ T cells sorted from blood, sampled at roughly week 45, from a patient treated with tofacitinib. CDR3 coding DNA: TGTGCCAGCAGCACCCTCTCTGGGGCCAACGTCCTGACTTTC. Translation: CASSTLSGANVLTF.